The 8 T cell receptor beta chains presented below share a single source sample, sequenced in a study of T-cell reconstitution after alpha-beta-depleted transplantation in children. Preparation of the TCRbeta library was carried out with unique molecular identifiers. One entry per CDR3 protein results from TCRdb running MiXCR on the PCR reads. The data contain 700,000 to 950,000 distinct CDR3 sequences, roughly 16% of them singletons. The material was PBMCs, mostly from graft donor cells, obtained 360 days after TCRalphabeta/CD19-depleted stem cell transplant. The receptor set was obtained from a male patient younger than 18 who had a stem cell transplant for acute lymphoblastic leukemia, so the T cells may come from the graft donor.

This rearrangement joins TRBV20-1 to TRBJ1-5, with 7 bases matching TRBD1. V trimming: 2 bases; J trimming: 8 bases; junction bases outside the gene matches: 12. This CDR3 is built from 15 residues. Per germline, CDR1 DFQATT and CDR2 SNEGSKA (reference sequence). CDR3 DNA: TGCAGTGCTAGACCCGACGACAGGGTGTTTGAGCCCCAGCATTTT. As protein: CSARPDDRVFEPQHF.

The J gene is TRBJ2-7, the V gene TRBV2; D not certain. The CDR3 spans 16 residues. V lost 3 bases, J lost 4 bases, and 19 bases lay in between. The germline V gene has CDR1 SNHLY and CDR2 FYNNEI. The CDR3 coding sequence is TGTGCCAGCAGTGATTCCACAGCCCTGGACCTTTACGAGCAGTACTTC. Amino acid sequence: CASSDSTALDLYEQYF. The entire variable domain, with the rest obtained from reference TRBV2 and TRBJ2-7, is as follows: EPEVTQTPSHQVTQMGQEVILRCVPISNHLYFYWYRQILGQKVEFLVSFYNNEISEKSEIFDDQFSVERPDGSNFTLKIRSTKLEDSAMYFCASSDSTALDLYEQYFGPGTRLTVT.

About this clonotype: At one of its ends the junction is not consistent with the germline gene, which may arise from a read error. The gene calls are TRBV11-2 and TRBJ2-7; TRBD1 or TRBD2 may be the D gene (6 bases each). This CDR3 comprises 18 residues. Germline CDR1 reads SGHAT; CDR2 reads FQNNGV. For the CDR3, the DNA is TGTGCCAGCAGCCTAGAGGGGGGAGTGTGGGTCTCCTCCTACGAGCAGTACTTC. Its translation is CASSLEGGVWVSSYEQYF.

This clonotype was seen at least ten times. The gene calls are TRBV9 and TRBJ2-1, with a tentative D call TRBD1 (5 bases). V dropped 0 bases and J dropped 6 bases, with 10 bases sitting between them. CDR1 and CDR2 from the germline V gene are SGDLS and YYNGEE. There are 14 residues in the CDR3. This CDR3 reads CASSVDGRVNEQFF. In nucleotides, the CDR3 is TGTGCCAGCAGCGTAGATGGCAGGGTCAATGAGCAGTTCTTC. Supplemented by reference TRBV9 and TRBJ2-1, the full variable domain reads DSGVTQTPKHLITATGQRVTLRCSPRSGDLSVYWYQQSLDQGLQFLIQYYNGEERAKGNILERFSAQQFPDLHSELNLSSLELGDSALYFCASSVDGRVNEQFFGPGTRLTVL.

In this sample, this clonotype turned up a few times. The chain uses TRBV10-3 and TRBJ2-1; TRBD1 might be the D (5 bases). This CDR3 has 13 amino acids. V lost 4 bases, J lost 6 bases, and 10 bases lay in between. Germline lookup yields CDR1 ENHRY and CDR2 SYGVKD. The CDR3 DNA follows: TGTGCCATCAGTGTGGACACCCTCAATGAGCAGTTCTTC. It translates to CAISVDTLNEQFF.

The chain employs TRBV12-3 or TRBV12-4 and TRBJ2-5, with a weak D call TRBD1 (6 bases). Deletions cut 6 bases from V and 4 bases from J, with 18 bases between. This CDR3 spans 15 amino acids. The CDR3 loop is CASSSSRGRGETQYF. The CDR3 DNA follows: TGTGCCAGCAGCAGCTCCAGGGGCAGGGGAGAGACCCAGTACTTC.

This clonotype has only a few counts. CDR3 coding DNA: TGCAGCGTAACAGGGGAAACAGATACGCAGTATTTT. Translated, it gives CSVTGETDTQYF. This chain connects TRBV29-1 to TRBJ2-3, with 7 bases identical to TRBD1. The V and J ends lost 6 bases and 3 bases, in that order; junction bases with no gene match: 3. Per the germline V gene, CDR1 is SQVTM and CDR2 is ANQGSEA. The CDR3 extends over 12 amino acids.

Turning to this clonotype: The junction differs from germline at one of its ends, possibly a read error. This chain connects TRBV10-3 to TRBJ2-5, with D unresolved. Germline CDR1 ENHRY, CDR2 SYGVKD. This CDR3 has 17 residues. The CDR3 DNA follows: TGTGCCATCAGTGGGGGAAGGCTTAGGGTGGAACAAGAGACCCAGAACTTC. Translating gives CAISGGRLRVEQETQNF.